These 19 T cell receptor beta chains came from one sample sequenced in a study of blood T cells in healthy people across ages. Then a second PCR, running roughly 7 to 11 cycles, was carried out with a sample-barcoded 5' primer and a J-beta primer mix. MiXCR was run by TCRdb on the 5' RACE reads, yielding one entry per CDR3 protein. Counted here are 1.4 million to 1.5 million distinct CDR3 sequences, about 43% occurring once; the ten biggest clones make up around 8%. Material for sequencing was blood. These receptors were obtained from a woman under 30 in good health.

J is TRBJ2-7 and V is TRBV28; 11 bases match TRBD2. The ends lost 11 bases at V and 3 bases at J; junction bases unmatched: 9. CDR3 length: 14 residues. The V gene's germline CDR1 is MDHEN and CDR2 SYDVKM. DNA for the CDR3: TGTGCCGCGCAATCCGGGACTAGCGGCTACGAGCAGTACTTC. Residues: CAAQSGTSGYEQYF.

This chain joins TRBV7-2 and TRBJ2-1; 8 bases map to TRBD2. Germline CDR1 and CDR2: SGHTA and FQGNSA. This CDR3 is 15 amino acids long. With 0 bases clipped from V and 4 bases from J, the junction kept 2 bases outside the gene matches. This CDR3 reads CASSLAGLGYNEQFF. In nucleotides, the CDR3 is TGTGCCAGCAGCTTAGCGGGACTAGGGTACAATGAGCAGTTCTTC.

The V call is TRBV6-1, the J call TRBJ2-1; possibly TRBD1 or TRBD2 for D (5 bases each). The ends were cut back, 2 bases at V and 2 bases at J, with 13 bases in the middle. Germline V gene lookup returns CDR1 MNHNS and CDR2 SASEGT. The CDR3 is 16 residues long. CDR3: CASSEFRQGPYNEQFF. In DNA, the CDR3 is TGTGCCAGCAGTGAATTTCGGCAGGGACCCTACAATGAGCAGTTCTTC.

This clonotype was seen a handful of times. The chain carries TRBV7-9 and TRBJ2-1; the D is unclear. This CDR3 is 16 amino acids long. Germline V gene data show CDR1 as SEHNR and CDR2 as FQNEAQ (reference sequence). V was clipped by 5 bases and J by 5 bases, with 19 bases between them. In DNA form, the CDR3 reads TGTGCCAGCAGCGCCCGTCAGCCGCCTGGGCACAATGAGCAGTTCTTC. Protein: CASSARQPPGHNEQFF.

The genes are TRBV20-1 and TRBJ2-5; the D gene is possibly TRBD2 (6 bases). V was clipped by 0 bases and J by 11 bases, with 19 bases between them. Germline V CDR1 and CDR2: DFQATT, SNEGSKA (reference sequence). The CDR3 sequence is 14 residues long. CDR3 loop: CSARDGTGTWEQYF. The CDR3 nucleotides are TGCAGTGCTAGAGATGGGACTGGGACTTGGGAGCAGTACTTC.

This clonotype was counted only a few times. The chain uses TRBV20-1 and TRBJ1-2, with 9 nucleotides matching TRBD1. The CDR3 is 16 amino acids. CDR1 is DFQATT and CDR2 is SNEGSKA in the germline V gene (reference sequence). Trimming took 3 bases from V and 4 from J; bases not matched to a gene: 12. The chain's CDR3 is CSARAPGTGNIYGYTF. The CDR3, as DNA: TGCAGTGCTAGGGCCCCAGGGACAGGGAATATCTATGGCTACACCTTC.

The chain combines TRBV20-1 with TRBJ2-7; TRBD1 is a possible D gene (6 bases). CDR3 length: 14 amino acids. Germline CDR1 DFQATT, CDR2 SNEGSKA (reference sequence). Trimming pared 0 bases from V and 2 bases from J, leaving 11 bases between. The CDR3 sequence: CSARDTGNPYEQYF. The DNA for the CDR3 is TGCAGTGCTAGAGATACAGGGAACCCCTACGAGCAGTACTTC.

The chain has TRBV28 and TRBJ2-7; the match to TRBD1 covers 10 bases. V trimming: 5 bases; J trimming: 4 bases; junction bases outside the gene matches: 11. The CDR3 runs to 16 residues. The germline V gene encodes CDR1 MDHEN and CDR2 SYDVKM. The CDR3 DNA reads TGTGCCAGCAGTACAGCTTCGACAGGGGGCAAATACGAGCAGTACTTC. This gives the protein CASSTASTGGKYEQYF.

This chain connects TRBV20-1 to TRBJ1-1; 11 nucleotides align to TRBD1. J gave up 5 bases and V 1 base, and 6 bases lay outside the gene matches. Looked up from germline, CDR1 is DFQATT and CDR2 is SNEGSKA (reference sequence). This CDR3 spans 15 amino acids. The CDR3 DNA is TGCAGTGCTAGAGGGACAGGGGGCGCGAGGACTGAAGCTTTCTTT. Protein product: CSARGTGGARTEAFF.

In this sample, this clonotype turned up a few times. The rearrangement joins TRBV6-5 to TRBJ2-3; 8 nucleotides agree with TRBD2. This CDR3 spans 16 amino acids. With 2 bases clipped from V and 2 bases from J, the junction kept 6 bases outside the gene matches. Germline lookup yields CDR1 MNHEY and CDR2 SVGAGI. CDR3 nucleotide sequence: TGTGCCAGCAGTTACAGACCGGGAGGGGACACAGATACGCAGTATTTT. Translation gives CASSYRPGGDTDTQYF.

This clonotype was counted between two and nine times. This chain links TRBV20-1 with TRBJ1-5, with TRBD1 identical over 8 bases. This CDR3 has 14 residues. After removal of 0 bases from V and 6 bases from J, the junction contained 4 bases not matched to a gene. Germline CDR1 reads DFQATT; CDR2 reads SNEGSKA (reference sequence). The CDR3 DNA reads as TGCAGTGCTAGAGAAGGGGACAGGTCTCAGCCCCAGCATTTT. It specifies CSAREGDRSQPQHF.

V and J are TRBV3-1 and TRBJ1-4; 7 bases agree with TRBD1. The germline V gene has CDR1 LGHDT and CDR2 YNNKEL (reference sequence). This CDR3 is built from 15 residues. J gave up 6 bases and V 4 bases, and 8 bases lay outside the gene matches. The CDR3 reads CASSLTGAFDEKLFF. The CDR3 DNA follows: TGTGCCAGCAGCCTTACAGGGGCTTTCGATGAAAAACTGTTTTTT.

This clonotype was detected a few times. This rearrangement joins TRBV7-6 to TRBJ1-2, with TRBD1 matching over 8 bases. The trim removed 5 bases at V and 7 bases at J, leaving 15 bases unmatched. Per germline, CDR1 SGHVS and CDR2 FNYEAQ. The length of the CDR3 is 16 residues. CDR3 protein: CASSASTDQGAGGYTF. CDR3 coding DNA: TGTGCCAGCAGCGCATCCACAGACCAGGGGGCAGGTGGCTACACCTTC.

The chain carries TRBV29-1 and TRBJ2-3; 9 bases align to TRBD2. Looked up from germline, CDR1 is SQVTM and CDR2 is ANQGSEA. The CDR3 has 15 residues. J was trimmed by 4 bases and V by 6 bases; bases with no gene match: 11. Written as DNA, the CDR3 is TGCAGCGTGGCCCCGAGGCTAGCGGGACCAGATACGCAGTATTTT. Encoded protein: CSVAPRLAGPDTQYF.

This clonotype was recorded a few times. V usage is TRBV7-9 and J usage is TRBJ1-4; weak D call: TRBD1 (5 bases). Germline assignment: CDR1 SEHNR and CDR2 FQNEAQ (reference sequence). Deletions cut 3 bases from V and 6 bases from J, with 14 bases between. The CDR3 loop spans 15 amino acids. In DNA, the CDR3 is TGTGCCAGCAGCTTGGTCGGGACGCGACATGAAAAACTGTTTTTT. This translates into CASSLVGTRHEKLFF.

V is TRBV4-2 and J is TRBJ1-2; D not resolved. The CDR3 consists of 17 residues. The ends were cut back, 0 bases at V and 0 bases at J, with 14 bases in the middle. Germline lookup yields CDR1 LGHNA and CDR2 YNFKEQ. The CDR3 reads CASSQEGLSLSNYGYTF. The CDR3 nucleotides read TGTGCCAGCAGCCAAGAAGGTCTCAGTCTCTCTAACTATGGCTACACCTTC.

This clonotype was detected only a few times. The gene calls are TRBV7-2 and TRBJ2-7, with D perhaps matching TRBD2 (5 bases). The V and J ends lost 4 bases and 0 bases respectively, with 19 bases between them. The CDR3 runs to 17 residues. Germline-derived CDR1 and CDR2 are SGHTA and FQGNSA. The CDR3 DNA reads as TGTGCCAGCAGCTGGAGGTTCTCGGACTCGACCTCCTACGAGCAGTACTTC. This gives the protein CASSWRFSDSTSYEQYF.

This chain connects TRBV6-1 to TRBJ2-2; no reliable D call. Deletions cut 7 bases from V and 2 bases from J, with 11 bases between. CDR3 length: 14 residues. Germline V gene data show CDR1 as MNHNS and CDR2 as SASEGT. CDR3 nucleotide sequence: TGTGCCAGCACCGCGGCGGCTAACACCGGGGAGCTGTTTTTT. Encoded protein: CASTAAANTGELFF.

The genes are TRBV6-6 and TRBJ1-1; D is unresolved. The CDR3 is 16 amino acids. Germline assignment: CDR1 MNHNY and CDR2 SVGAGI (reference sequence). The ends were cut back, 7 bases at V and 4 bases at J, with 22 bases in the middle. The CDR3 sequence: CASNYGSDTGSTEAFF. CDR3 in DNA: TGTGCCAGCAACTACGGATCCGATACGGGTTCCACTGAAGCTTTCTTT.